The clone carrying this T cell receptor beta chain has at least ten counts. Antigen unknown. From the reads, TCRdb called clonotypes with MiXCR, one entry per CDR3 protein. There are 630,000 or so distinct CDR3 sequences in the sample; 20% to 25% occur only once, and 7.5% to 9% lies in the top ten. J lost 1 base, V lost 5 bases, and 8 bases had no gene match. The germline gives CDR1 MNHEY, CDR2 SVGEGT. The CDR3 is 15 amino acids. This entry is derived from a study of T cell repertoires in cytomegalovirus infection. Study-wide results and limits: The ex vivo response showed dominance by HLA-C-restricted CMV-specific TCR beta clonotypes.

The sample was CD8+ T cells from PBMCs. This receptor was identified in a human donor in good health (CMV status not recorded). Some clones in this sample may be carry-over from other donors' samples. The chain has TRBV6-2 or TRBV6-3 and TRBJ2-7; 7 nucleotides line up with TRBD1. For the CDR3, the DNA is TGTGCCAGCAGTCTCTCCGACAGGGCTTCCTACGAGCAGTACGTC. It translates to CASSLSDRASYEQYV.